The subject of this entry is one TCR beta chain. Its antigen remains unknown. Repertoires were generated with immunoSEQ multiplex PCR, while TCRdb's copy carries only in-frame clones and drops some. The table includes roughly 180,000 clones, around nine tenths detected once. These data are taken from a study of cytomegalovirus exposure and HLA in healthy donors. V lost 5 bases to trimming and J lost 4 bases; unmatched junction nucleotides: 9. CDR3 length equals 16 residues. CDR1 and CDR2 (germline): LNHDA, SQIVND (reference sequence). Findings and caveats of the study: Listed as cytomegalovirus-associated were 164 TCR beta chains.

The gene calls are TRBV19 and TRBJ1-5; 9 nucleotides line up with TRBD1. Sequencing was performed on PBMCs. The TCR was taken from a young man in good health and CMV-seropositive. In DNA form, the CDR3 reads TGTGCCAGTAGTTCGGGGACAGGGAGTTTGAATCAGCCCCAGCATTTT. Translated, it gives CASSSGTGSLNQPQHF.